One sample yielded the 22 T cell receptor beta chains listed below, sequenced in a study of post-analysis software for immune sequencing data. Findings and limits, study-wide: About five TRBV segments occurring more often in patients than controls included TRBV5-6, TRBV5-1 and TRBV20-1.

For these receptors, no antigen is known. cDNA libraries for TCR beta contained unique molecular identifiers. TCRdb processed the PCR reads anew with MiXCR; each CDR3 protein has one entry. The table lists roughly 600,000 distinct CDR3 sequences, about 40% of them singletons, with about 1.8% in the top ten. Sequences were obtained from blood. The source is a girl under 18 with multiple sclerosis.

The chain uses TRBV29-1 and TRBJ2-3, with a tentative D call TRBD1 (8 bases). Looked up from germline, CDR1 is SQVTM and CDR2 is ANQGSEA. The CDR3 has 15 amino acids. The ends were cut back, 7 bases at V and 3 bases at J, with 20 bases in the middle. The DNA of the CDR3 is TGCAGCGGTGGGGGAGGGACAGGAGGAACAGATACGCAGTATTTT. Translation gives CSGGGGTGGTDTQYF.

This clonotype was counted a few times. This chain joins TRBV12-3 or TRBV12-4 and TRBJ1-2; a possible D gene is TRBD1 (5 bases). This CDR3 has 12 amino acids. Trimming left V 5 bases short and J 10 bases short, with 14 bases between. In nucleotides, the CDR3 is TGTGCCAGCAGTGCGTACAGGACTGCCTACACCTTC. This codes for CASSAYRTAYTF.

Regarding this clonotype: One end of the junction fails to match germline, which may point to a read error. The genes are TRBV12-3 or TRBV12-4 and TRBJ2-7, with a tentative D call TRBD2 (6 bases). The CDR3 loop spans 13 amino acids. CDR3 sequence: CASSIAESYEQYF. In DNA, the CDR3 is TGTGCCAGCAGTATAGCGGAATCCTACGAGCAGTACTTC.

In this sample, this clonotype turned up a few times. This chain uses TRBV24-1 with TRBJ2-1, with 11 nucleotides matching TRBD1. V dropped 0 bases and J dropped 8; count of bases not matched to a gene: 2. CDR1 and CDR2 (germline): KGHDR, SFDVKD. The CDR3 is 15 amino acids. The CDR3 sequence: CATSDLRDRGDEQFF. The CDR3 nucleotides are TGTGCCACCAGTGATTTGAGGGACAGGGGGGATGAGCAGTTCTTC.

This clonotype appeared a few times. The CDR3 reads CASSWGRTSLNEQFF. CDR3 nucleotide sequence: TGTGCCAGCAGCTGGGGACGGACTAGCTTGAATGAGCAGTTCTTC. The chain employs TRBV5-5 and TRBJ2-1, with 8 bases identical to TRBD2. This CDR3 contains 15 residues. The germline V gene has CDR1 SGHKS and CDR2 YYEKEE (reference sequence). V gave up 3 bases and J gave up 7 bases; unmatched junction bases: 9. The variable domain in full, completed from reference TRBV5-5 and TRBJ2-1, reads DAGVTQSPTHLIKTRGQQVTLRCSPISGHKSVSWYQQVLGQGPQFIFQYYEKEERGRGNFPDRFSARQFPNYSSELNVNALLLGDSALYLCASSWGRTSLNEQFFGPGTRLTVL.

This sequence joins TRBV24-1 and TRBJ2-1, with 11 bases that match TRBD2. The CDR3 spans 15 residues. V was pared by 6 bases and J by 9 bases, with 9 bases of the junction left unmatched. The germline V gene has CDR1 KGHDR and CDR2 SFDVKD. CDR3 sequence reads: CATSTTTSGKSEQFF. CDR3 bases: TGTGCCACCAGTACAACGACTAGCGGGAAGAGTGAGCAGTTCTTC.

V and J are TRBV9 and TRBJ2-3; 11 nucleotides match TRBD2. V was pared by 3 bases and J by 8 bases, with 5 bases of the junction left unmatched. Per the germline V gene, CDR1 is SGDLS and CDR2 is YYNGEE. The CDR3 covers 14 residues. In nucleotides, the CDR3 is TGTGCCAGCAGCGAGACTAGCGGGGCCGGTACGCAGTATTTT. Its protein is CASSETSGAGTQYF.

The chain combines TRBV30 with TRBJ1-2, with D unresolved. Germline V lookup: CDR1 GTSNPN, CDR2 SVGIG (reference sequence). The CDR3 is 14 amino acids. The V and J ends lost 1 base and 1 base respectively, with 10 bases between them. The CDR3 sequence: CAWSDDIVNYGYTF. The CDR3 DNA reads TGTGCCTGGAGTGATGACATTGTTAACTATGGCTACACCTTC.

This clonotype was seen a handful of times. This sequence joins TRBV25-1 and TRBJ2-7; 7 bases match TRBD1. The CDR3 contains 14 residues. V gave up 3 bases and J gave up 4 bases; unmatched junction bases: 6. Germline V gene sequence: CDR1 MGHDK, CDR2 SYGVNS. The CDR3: CASSDPDRRYEQYF. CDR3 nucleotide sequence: TGTGCCAGCAGTGATCCGGACAGGAGATACGAGCAGTACTTC.

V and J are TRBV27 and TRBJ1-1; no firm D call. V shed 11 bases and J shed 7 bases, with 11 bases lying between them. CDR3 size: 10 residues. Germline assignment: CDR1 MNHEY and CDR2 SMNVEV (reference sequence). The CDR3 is CAGGSDEAFF. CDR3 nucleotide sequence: TGTGCCGGTGGGTCGGATGAAGCTTTCTTT.

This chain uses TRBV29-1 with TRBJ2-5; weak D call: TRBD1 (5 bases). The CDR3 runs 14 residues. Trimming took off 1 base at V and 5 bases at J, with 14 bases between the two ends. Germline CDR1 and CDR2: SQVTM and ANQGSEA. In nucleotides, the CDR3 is TGCAGCGTTGAAGGGACATTCTCGAGGGAGACCCAGTACTTC. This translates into CSVEGTFSRETQYF.

In nucleotides, the CDR3 is TGTGCCAGCAGCTTGGACGGGACAGGGTATGAAAAACTGTTTTTT. It encodes CASSLDGTGYEKLFF. The chain recombines TRBV5-6 with TRBJ1-4, with 9 bases identical to TRBD1. CDR1 and CDR2 (germline): SGHDT, YYEEEE. J gave up 6 bases and V 0 bases, and 3 bases lay outside the gene matches. This CDR3 has 15 residues.

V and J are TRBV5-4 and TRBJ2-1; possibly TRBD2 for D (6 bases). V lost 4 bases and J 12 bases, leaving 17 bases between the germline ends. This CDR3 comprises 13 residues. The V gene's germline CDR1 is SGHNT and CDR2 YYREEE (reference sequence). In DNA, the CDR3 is TGTGCCAGCAGCCCGAGTCTGTCGGAGGGGCAGTTCTTC. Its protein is CASSPSLSEGQFF.

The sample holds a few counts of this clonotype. The CDR3 is CASNTGANQPQHF. CDR3 sequence (DNA): TGTGCCAGCAACACAGGTGCCAATCAGCCCCAGCATTTT. V usage is TRBV7-3 and J usage is TRBJ1-5; tentatively, D is TRBD1 (5 bases). The CDR3 has 13 residues. Looked up from germline, CDR1 is SGHTA and CDR2 is FQGTGA. V was pared by 7 bases and J by 3 bases, with 10 bases between.

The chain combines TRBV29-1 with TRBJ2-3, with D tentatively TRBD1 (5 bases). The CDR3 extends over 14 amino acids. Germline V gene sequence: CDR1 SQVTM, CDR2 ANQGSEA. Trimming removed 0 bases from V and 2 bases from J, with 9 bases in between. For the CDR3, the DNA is TGCAGCGTTGAAGATTTTGGGGCCACAGATACGCAGTATTTT. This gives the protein CSVEDFGATDTQYF.

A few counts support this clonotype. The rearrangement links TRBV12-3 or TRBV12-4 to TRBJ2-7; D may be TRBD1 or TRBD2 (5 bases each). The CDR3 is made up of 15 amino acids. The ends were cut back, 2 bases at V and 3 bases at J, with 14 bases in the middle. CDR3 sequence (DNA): TGTGCCAGCAGTTTAAAGGCAGGTGGGGGCTACGAGCAGTACTTC. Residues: CASSLKAGGGYEQYF.

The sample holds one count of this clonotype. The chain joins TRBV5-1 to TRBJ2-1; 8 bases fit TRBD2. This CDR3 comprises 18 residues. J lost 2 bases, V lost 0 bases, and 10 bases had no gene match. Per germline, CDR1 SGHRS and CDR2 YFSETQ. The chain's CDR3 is CASSLGTSRVRAYNEQFF. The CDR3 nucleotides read TGCGCCAGCAGCTTGGGGACTAGCCGGGTCAGGGCCTACAATGAGCAGTTCTTC.

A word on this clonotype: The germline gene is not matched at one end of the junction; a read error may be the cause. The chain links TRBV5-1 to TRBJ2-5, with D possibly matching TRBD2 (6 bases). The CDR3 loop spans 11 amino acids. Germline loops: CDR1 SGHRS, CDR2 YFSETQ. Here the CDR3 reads CAGRREETQYF. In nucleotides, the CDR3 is TGCGCCGGCAGGAGGGAAGAGACCCAGTACTTC.

The CDR3: CASSTRPGGSQETQYF. For the CDR3, the DNA is TGTGCCAGCAGCACGCGGCCAGGGGGTAGCCAAGAGACCCAGTACTTC. The V call is TRBV7-9, the J call TRBJ2-5; 7 nucleotides align to TRBD1. The trim removed 5 bases at V and 1 base at J, leaving 10 bases unmatched. There are 16 residues in the CDR3. Per germline, CDR1 SEHNR and CDR2 FQNEAQ (reference sequence).

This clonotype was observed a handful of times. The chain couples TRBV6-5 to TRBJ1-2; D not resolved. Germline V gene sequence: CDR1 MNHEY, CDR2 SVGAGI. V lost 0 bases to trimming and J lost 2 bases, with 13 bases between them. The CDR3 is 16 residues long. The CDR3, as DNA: TGTGCCAGCAGTTACTCTATCGGGCCCACCAACTATGGCTACACCTTC. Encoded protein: CASSYSIGPTNYGYTF.

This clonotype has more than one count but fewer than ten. The CDR3 loop is CAIGPSERDTQYF. CDR3 DNA: TGTGCCATCGGACCGTCGGAGAGGGATACGCAGTATTTT. This rearrangement joins TRBV10-3 to TRBJ2-3; D uncertain. V was shortened by 8 bases and J by 6 bases, with 15 bases between the two germline ends. This CDR3 is 13 amino acids long. Germline V gene lookup returns CDR1 ENHRY and CDR2 SYGVKD.

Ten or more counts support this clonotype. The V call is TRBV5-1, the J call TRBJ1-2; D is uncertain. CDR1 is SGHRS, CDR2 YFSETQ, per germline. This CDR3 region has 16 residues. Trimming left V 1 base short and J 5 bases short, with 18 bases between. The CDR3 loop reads CASSLTAPTYLYGYTF. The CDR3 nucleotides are TGCGCCAGCAGCTTGACAGCCCCGACTTACTTATATGGCTACACCTTC.